Each of the 27 T cell receptor beta chains below was sequenced from the same sample in a study of cytomegalovirus exposure and HLA in healthy donors listed by TCRdb under 2017. The method behind the library was the immunoSEQ multiplex PCR assay. For the multiplex PCR, a mixture combining 60 forward primers for TCR Vbeta segments and 13 reverse primers for TCR Jbeta segments was used. The source is immuneACCESS, and TCRdb retained only in-frame sequences with V and J called. Part of the clones is not carried over; for the studies checked, unresolved V genes explain less than half of this, and the remainder is unexplained. This sample lists 110,000 to 150,000 clones; roughly four fifths were detected once. The top ten constitute approximately 2% of the sample. Sample: PBMCs. These TCRs come from a woman aged 40 to 50 in good health and CMV-seronegative.

The V and J genes are TRBV4-1 and TRBJ2-2, with D unresolved. Trimming shortened V by 2 bases and J by 6 bases, and 13 bases separated the two germline ends. CDR1 and CDR2 (germline): MGHRA, YSYEKL. The CDR3 contains 15 residues. The CDR3 protein is CASSQFGLDSGELFF. For the CDR3, the DNA is TGCGCCAGCAGCCAATTTGGTCTCGACTCCGGGGAGCTGTTTTTT.

The V and J genes are TRBV5-6 and TRBJ1-5; TRBD1 is a possible D gene (6 bases). V dropped 2 bases and J dropped 5 bases, with 11 bases sitting between them. Germline values: CDR1 SGHDT, CDR2 YYEEEE. This CDR3 is 14 amino acids long. CDR3 region: CASSFRGLHQPQHF. CDR3 sequence (DNA): TGTGCCAGCAGCTTCAGGGGCCTCCATCAGCCCCAGCATTTT.

The chain has TRBV7-9 and TRBJ2-1, with TRBD1 as a possible D gene (6 bases). Deletions cut 3 bases from V and 6 bases from J, with 9 bases between. The CDR3 runs 13 residues. The germline V gene encodes CDR1 SEHNR and CDR2 FQNEAQ (reference sequence). The CDR3 DNA follows: TGTGCCAGCAGCTTTGGGGGCATCAATGAGCAGTTCTTC. Encoded protein: CASSFGGINEQFF.

The gene calls are TRBV5-4 and TRBJ1-2, with 8 bases lining up with TRBD1. V shed 4 bases and J 2 bases; nucleotides not matched to a gene: 7. Per the germline V gene, CDR1 is SGHNT and CDR2 is YYREEE (reference sequence). The CDR3 is 15 residues long. The CDR3 sequence: CASSPGQGRNYGYTF. The CDR3 nucleotides are TGTGCCAGCAGCCCCGGACAGGGTAGGAACTATGGCTACACCTTC. The whole variable domain, filled in from reference TRBV5-4 and TRBJ1-2, reads ETGVTQSPTHLIKTRGQQVTLRCSSQSGHNTVSWYQQALGQGPQFIFQYYREEENGRGNFPPRFSGLQFPNYSSELNVNALELDDSALYLCASSPGQGRNYGYTFGSGTRLTVV.

This chain links TRBV10-3 with TRBJ1-2; 8 nucleotides match TRBD1. This CDR3 contains 13 residues. Germline-derived CDR1 and CDR2 are ENHRY and SYGVKD. Unmatched junction bases numbered 8, after V lost 6 bases and J lost 8 bases. Written as DNA, the CDR3 is TGTGCCATCAGGGGGACAGGATCGAACGGCTACACCTTC. Protein: CAIRGTGSNGYTF.

V gene TRBV7-2 combines with J gene TRBJ2-5, with 12 nucleotides matching TRBD2. V shed 5 bases, J shed 0 bases, and the junction held 10 bases outside the gene matches. The CDR3 runs to 18 residues. Germline CDR1 SGHTA, CDR2 FQGNSA. Here the CDR3 reads CASSQTGTSGPYQETQYF. The CDR3 DNA reads TGTGCCAGCAGCCAAACAGGGACTAGCGGGCCGTACCAAGAGACCCAGTACTTC.

The V call is TRBV27, the J call TRBJ2-7; D perhaps matches TRBD2 (7 bases). The V gene's germline CDR1 is MNHEY and CDR2 SMNVEV (reference sequence). This CDR3 has 16 residues. Between the trimmed V and J ends, which lost 5 bases and 4 bases, there was a span of 21 bases. This CDR3 is CASSNGRGRRGYEQYF. The CDR3 nucleotides read TGTGCCAGCAGTAATGGGAGGGGCCGGAGGGGGTACGAGCAGTACTTC.

The chain links TRBV6-5 to TRBJ2-5; 10 nucleotides align to TRBD2. The CDR3 runs 16 residues. V shed 2 bases, J shed 3 bases, and the junction held 6 bases outside the gene matches. Germline values: CDR1 MNHEY, CDR2 SVGAGI. DNA of the CDR3: TGTGCCAGCAGTTACACCCTCGGGACTAGCGAAGAGACCCAGTACTTC. Encoded protein: CASSYTLGTSEETQYF.

The rearrangement links TRBV7-2 to TRBJ2-7, with TRBD1 as a possible D gene (6 bases). The CDR3 is 15 amino acids. Deletions cut 0 bases from V and 3 bases from J, with 12 bases between. The germline CDR1 and CDR2 sequences are SGHTA and FQGNSA. The CDR3 reads CASSLATGTLYEQYF. The CDR3 nucleotides read TGTGCCAGCAGCTTAGCTACAGGGACCCTCTACGAGCAGTACTTC.

The chain combines TRBV10-3 with TRBJ2-3, with a weak D call TRBD1 (6 bases). From germline, CDR1 is ENHRY and CDR2 SYGVKD. The CDR3 extends over 16 amino acids. Trimming removed 4 bases at V and 0 bases at J, with 14 bases between. CDR3 nucleotide sequence: TGTGCCATCAGTGGAAACAGGGCCGCTAGCACAGATACGCAGTATTTT. Translated: CAISGNRAASTDTQYF.

The sample holds a few counts of this clone. V usage is TRBV21-1 and J usage is TRBJ2-1; TRBD2, the D gene given by the table, was not confirmed from the DNA. TRBV21-1 is annotated as a pseudogene. This CDR3 has 17 amino acids. CDR3: CASSKDGSSRIYNEQFF. The CDR3 nucleotides read TGTGCCAGCAGCAAAGATGGGTCGTCTAGAATCTACAATGAGCAGTTCTTC.

This rearrangement joins TRBV7-3 to TRBJ2-1; 10 nucleotides agree with TRBD2. The length of the CDR3 is 16 residues. The germline gives CDR1 SGHTA, CDR2 FQGTGA. After removal of 4 bases from V and 7 bases from J, the junction contained 10 bases not matched to a gene. CDR3 DNA sequence: TGTGCCAGCAGCTCAAAACTAGCGGGACTCACTAATGAGCAGTTCTTC. Translated: CASSSKLAGLTNEQFF.

This clone showed up just once. The chain carries TRBV9 and TRBJ1-4, with TRBD1 matching 12 bases. With V trimmed by 4 bases and J by 13 bases, 11 bases remained unmatched. Germline V gene sequence: CDR1 SGDLS, CDR2 YYNGEE. CDR3 length equals 15 residues. The CDR3 region is CASSPGDRGLRRLFF. Here the CDR3 DNA reads TGTGCCAGCAGCCCTGGGGACAGGGGGCTTCGGAGACTGTTTTTT. Based on the CDR3 plus reference TRBV9 and TRBJ1-4, the full variable domain is DSGVTQTPKHLITATGQRVTLRCSPRSGDLSVYWYQQSLDQGLQFLIQYYNGEERAKGNILERFSAQQFPDLHSELNLSSLELGDSALYFCASSPGDRGLRRLFFGSGTQLSVL.

The chain joins TRBV9 to TRBJ2-7; 7 bases agree with TRBD1. CDR1 is SGDLS and CDR2 is YYNGEE in the germline V gene. The CDR3 sequence is 17 residues long. The V segment lost 0 bases and the J segment 7 bases; nucleotides outside the gene matches: 16. The CDR3 sequence is CASSVGEGALYVMEQYF. For the CDR3, the DNA is TGTGCCAGCAGCGTAGGAGAGGGGGCGTTGTACGTTATGGAGCAGTACTTC.

The chain joins TRBV29-1 to TRBJ2-1; no definite D call. CDR1 is SQVTM, CDR2 ANQGSEA, per germline. Trimming took off 4 bases at V and 5 bases at J, with 18 bases between the two ends. The CDR3 sequence is 15 residues long. DNA of the CDR3: TGCAGCGTTGTGGCGGTCGGTCTCAACAACAATGAGCAGTTCTTC. Translating gives CSVVAVGLNNNEQFF.

V gene TRBV19 combines with J gene TRBJ1-1; 10 positions match TRBD1. Germline trimming cut 6 bases from V and 5 bases from J; bases unmatched to any gene: 18. The CDR3 sequence is 18 residues long. Per the germline V gene, CDR1 is LNHDA and CDR2 is SQIVND (reference sequence). The CDR3, as DNA: TGTGCCAGTAGCCCAACGAACCGGGACAGGGGCGTGCGTACTGAAGCTTTCTTT. As protein: CASSPTNRDRGVRTEAFF.

The chain links TRBV14 to TRBJ2-7; no clear D. The germline V and J ends were trimmed by 3 bases and 3 bases, with 12 bases remaining between them. This CDR3 is 14 amino acids long. Looked up from germline, CDR1 is SGHDN and CDR2 is FVKESK. The CDR3 protein is CASSQTTGNYEQYF. The DNA of the CDR3 is TGTGCCAGCAGCCAGACGACTGGAAACTACGAGCAGTACTTC.

The genes are TRBV5-1 and TRBJ1-1, with 8 positions matching TRBD1. Per germline, CDR1 SGHRS and CDR2 YFSETQ. The CDR3 totals 14 residues. Trimming removed 0 bases from V and 4 bases from J; junction bases left unmatched: 2. The CDR3 loop is CASSLDGQGTEAFF. As DNA, the CDR3 is TGCGCCAGCAGCTTGGATGGACAGGGCACTGAAGCTTTCTTT.

J is TRBJ2-2 and V is TRBV11-2; 7 positions agree with TRBD1. V lost 3 bases and J lost 2; bases outside the gene matches: 6. CDR3 length: 16 amino acids. CDR1 is SGHAT and CDR2 is FQNNGV in the germline V gene. The CDR3 DNA follows: TGTGCCAGCAGCTTCGGACAGGCAATTAACACCGGGGAGCTGTTTTTT. It encodes CASSFGQAINTGELFF.

This chain connects TRBV7-9 to TRBJ2-1, with 7 nucleotides matching TRBD2. With 7 bases clipped from V and 6 bases from J, the junction kept 9 bases outside the gene matches. The CDR3 totals 14 residues. In germline, CDR1 is SEHNR, CDR2 FQNEAQ (reference sequence). CDR3 region: CASTRPREGNEQFF. CDR3 DNA: TGTGCCAGCACCCGCCCCAGGGAGGGCAATGAGCAGTTCTTC.

The table lists this clone with a few counts. V and J are TRBV2 and TRBJ2-7; possible D gene TRBD1, 6 bases. Germline V gene lookup returns CDR1 SNHLY and CDR2 FYNNEI. This CDR3 comprises 14 residues. V lost 2 bases to trimming and J lost 9 bases, with 17 bases between them. In nucleotides, the CDR3 is TGTGCCAGCAGTGAATCAAAACAGGGCACGGGGCAGTACTTC. This encodes CASSESKQGTGQYF.

This clone was seen a few times. The rearrangement uses TRBV7-9 and TRBJ1-1; D not resolved. The CDR3 covers 12 residues. Germline CDR1 SEHNR, CDR2 FQNEAQ (reference sequence). Trimming pared 2 bases from V and 4 bases from J, leaving 5 bases between. CDR3 nucleotide sequence: TGTGCCAGCAGCTTATCCCTCACTGAAGCTTTCTTT. This encodes CASSLSLTEAFF.

CDR3 region: CASSFVAGLTDTQYF. The CDR3 DNA is TGTGCCAGCAGTTTCGTAGCGGGACTCACAGATACGCAGTATTTT. The V gene is TRBV27, the J gene TRBJ2-3; TRBD2 aligns across 8 bases. The V gene end was trimmed by 3 bases and the J gene end by 2 bases; junction bases not matched to a gene: 4. The CDR3 is made up of 15 amino acids. Per the germline V gene, CDR1 is MNHEY and CDR2 is SMNVEV (reference sequence).

The chain links TRBV5-6 to TRBJ2-7; 8 bases map to TRBD2. The CDR3 runs 12 residues. Germline assignment: CDR1 SGHDT and CDR2 YYEEEE. V dropped 6 bases and J dropped 4; count of bases not matched to a gene: 3. CDR3: CASTTGGYEQYF. The CDR3 DNA reads TGTGCCAGCACCACGGGGGGGTACGAGCAGTACTTC. Full variable domain (outside the CDR3, taken from reference TRBV5-6 and TRBJ2-7): DAGVTQSPTHLIKTRGQQVTLRCSPKSGHDTVSWYQQALGQGPQFIFQYYEEEERQRGNFPDRFSGHQFPNYSSELNVNALLLGDSALYLCASTTGGYEQYFGPGTRLTVT.

V usage is TRBV5-1 and J usage is TRBJ2-4, with 7 bases lining up with TRBD2. The CDR3 spans 18 residues. Trimming took 4 bases from V and 6 from J; bases not matched to a gene: 19. Germline V gene lookup returns CDR1 SGHRS and CDR2 YFSETQ. The chain's CDR3 is CASSPLFGAGDGGNIQYF. Written as DNA, the CDR3 is TGCGCCAGCAGCCCGCTCTTTGGGGCGGGAGATGGGGGAAACATTCAGTACTTC.

The chain is built from TRBV5-1 and TRBJ1-2, with D maybe TRBD1 (6 bases). The CDR3 runs to 14 residues. Germline CDR1 is SGHRS and CDR2 is YFSETQ. Trimming cost V 3 bases and J 10 bases, with 19 bases left between them. DNA of the CDR3: TGCGCCAGCAGCTCCGCCCCAGGGGCAGCTGTCTACACCTTC. Translation gives CASSSAPGAAVYTF.

The V gene is TRBV7-9, the J gene TRBJ2-7, with D possibly TRBD2 on 5 matching bases. V dropped 5 bases and J dropped 4 bases, with 12 bases sitting between them. Per the germline V gene, CDR1 is SEHNR and CDR2 is FQNEAQ (reference sequence). The length of the CDR3 is 13 residues. The CDR3 loop is CASSNPGEYEQYF. The CDR3 DNA follows: TGTGCCAGCAGCAATCCCGGGGAATACGAGCAGTACTTC.